This T cell receptor beta chain was recorded in a study of PD-1 blockade in classical Hodgkin lymphoma. Study-level findings and limits: Diversity in CD4+ TCRs, unlike that measured in CD8+ TCRs, had risen significantly by C4D1.

The J segment lost 5 bases and the V segment lost 2 bases, leaving 3 bases of the junction unmatched. CDR1 is SGHRS, CDR2 YFSETQ, per germline. The CDR3 length is 13 residues. Profiled with immunoSEQ multiplex PCR; TCRdb holds only in-frame clones, not every one. The sample holds around 39,000 clones, just over 75% seen once. Relapses following autologous stem cell transplantation were seen in all patients, with brentuximab vedotin exposure varying. Comment on this clone: The antigen is undetermined.

The sample in question was peripheral blood mononuclear cells (PBMCs), obtained before the second cycle of nivolumab. The receptor comes from a human donor with classical Hodgkin lymphoma. This rearrangement joins TRBV5-1 to TRBJ1-1; 7 bases line up with TRBD1. The CDR3 here is CASSFQGETEAFF. The CDR3 region has the DNA TGCGCCAGCAGCTTCCAGGGGGAAACTGAAGCTTTCTTT.